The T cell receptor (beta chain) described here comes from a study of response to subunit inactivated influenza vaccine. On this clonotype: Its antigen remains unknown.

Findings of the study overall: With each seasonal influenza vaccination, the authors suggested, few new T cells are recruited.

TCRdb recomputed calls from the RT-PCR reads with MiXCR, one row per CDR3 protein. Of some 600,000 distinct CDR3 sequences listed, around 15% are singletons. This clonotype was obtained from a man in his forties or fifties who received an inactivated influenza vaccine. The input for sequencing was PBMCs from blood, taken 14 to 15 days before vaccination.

Here the CDR3 reads CSASHPRGATEAFF. CDR3 nucleotide sequence: TGCAGTGCTAGTCACCCCAGGGGTGCCACTGAAGCTTTCTTT. This chain connects TRBV20-1 to TRBJ1-1; tentatively, D is TRBD1 (6 bases). Trimming took off 3 bases at V and 4 bases at J, with 15 bases between the two ends. CDR1 is DFQATT, CDR2 SNEGSKA, per germline (reference sequence). This CDR3 region has 14 residues.